This is a list of T cell receptor beta chains from one sample in a study of immune evolution from preneoplasia to lung adenocarcinoma. Libraries were prepared by immunoSEQ multiplex PCR; TCRdb keeps only in-frame clonotypes and omits some of them. The top ten clones hold 10% to 15% of a sample with 7,500 to 10,000 clones, nearly 80% of them seen once. The specimen sequenced was FFPE lung adenocarcinoma in situ tissue. These receptors originate from an older person with lung adenocarcinoma. Each CDR3 is given with its conserved first and last residue. D genes are given only for firm matches. The size field is filled for only some rows; it gives once, few, many or a size class.

clone_size	v_call	d_call	j_call	cdr3_nt	cdr3_aa
-	TRBV18	-	TRBJ1-3	TGTGCCAGCTCACCACTGTGGACAGCCGACTCTGGAAACACCATATATTTT	CASSPLWTADSGNTIYF
few	TRBV28	-	TRBJ1-4	TGTGCCAGCAGTTTTGGGTCTAATGAAAAACTGTTTTTT	CASSFGSNEKLFF
-	TRBV11-3	TRBD2	TRBJ2-1	TGTGCCAGCAGCGCGTCCGGGACTAGCGGAGGTAATGAGCAGTTCTTC	CASSASGTSGGNEQFF
-	TRBV6-4	-	TRBJ2-1	TGTGCCAGCAGTGACATGAGCGGGGAGCAGTTCTTC	CASSDMSGEQFF
-	TRBV5-1	-	TRBJ2-7	TGCGCCAGCAGCTTGGTTGGGGAAGAGCAGTACTTC	CASSLVGEEQYF
-	TRBV29-1	-	TRBJ1-6	TGCAGCGTTCGGGTAGCGGACAGCTCACCCCTCCACTTT	CSVRVADSSPLHF
-	TRBV15	-	TRBJ1-6	TGTGCCACCAGCAGAGGAGGGGTTCGGAATTCACCCCTCCACTTT	CATSRGGVRNSPLHF
-	TRBV5-5	TRBD1	TRBJ2-7	TGTGCCAGCAGCCCACAGGGGGGAGAGCAGTACTTC	CASSPQGGEQYF
-	TRBV11-3	-	TRBJ2-1	TGTGCCAGCTCCCCGGGGGCCATGAATGAGCAGTTCTTC	CASSPGAMNEQFF
once	TRBV7-8	TRBD1	TRBJ2-1	TGTGCCAGCAGCTTTCAGGGGGCGAGGGAGCAGTTCTTC	CASSFQGAREQFF
few	TRBV7-2	-	TRBJ2-2	TGTGCCAGCAGCCCCGGACTGGGCGCCGGGGAGCTGTTTTTT	CASSPGLGAGELFF
-	TRBV4-3	-	TRBJ1-1	TGCGCCAGCAGCCTTTCAAGGGGAATAGGTGAAGCTTTCTTT	CASSLSRGIGEAFF
-	TRBV30	-	TRBJ1-1	TGTGCCTGGACACGAGGGGGGTGGACTGAAGCTTTCTTT	CAWTRGGWTEAFF
-	TRBV10-3	-	TRBJ2-7	TGTGCCACCAGAAGTTTCTACGAGCAGTACTTC	CATRSFYEQYF
-	TRBV7-2	-	TRBJ2-5	TGTGCCAGCAGCCCAAGCTATGACAGCCAAGAGACCCAGTACTTC	CASSPSYDSQETQYF
few	TRBV5-1	-	TRBJ1-6	TGCGCCAGCAGCTTGGTGGTGACAGGATCACCCCTCCACTTT	CASSLVVTGSPLHF
-	TRBV4-3	TRBD1	TRBJ1-3	TGCGCCAGCAGCCAAGATACCGGGACAGTCCACTCTGGAAACACCATATATTTT	CASSQDTGTVHSGNTIYF
-	TRBV13	-	TRBJ2-6	TGTGCCAGCAGTCATAGAACATCTGGGGCCAACGTCCTGACTTTC	CASSHRTSGANVLTF
-	TRBV29-1	-	TRBJ1-2	TGCAGCGTTTGGGCCGGAACCTATGGCTACACCTTC	CSVWAGTYGYTF
-	TRBV16	-	TRBJ1-1	TGTGCCAGCAGCGACCGGGGGGGGAACACTGAAGCTTTCTTT	CASSDRGGNTEAFF
-	TRBV14	TRBD2	TRBJ2-3	TGTGCCAGCAGCCAAGATGCGGGGGGCAAGGATACGCAGTATTTT	CASSQDAGGKDTQYF
-	TRBV4-2	TRBD1	TRBJ1-1	TGTGCCAGCAGCTTAGGAGGGGGCGTGGGCGCTGAAGCTTTCTTT	CASSLGGGVGAEAFF
-	TRBV28	-	TRBJ1-1	TGTGCCAGCAGTTTAAACCGAGGAGAAGCTTTCTTT	CASSLNRGEAFF
-	TRBV7-2	TRBD2	TRBJ2-5	TGTGCCAGCAGCTTATCAGCGGGGGATCAAGAGACCCAGTACTTC	CASSLSAGDQETQYF
once	TRBV9	TRBD2	TRBJ2-3	TGTGCCAGCACCGGGACTAGTTCCACAGATACGCAGTATTTT	CASTGTSSTDTQYF
once	TRBV7-8	-	TRBJ1-2	TGTGCCAGCAGCTTAGCTACCCGAGCTAACTATGGCTACACCTTC	CASSLATRANYGYTF
few	TRBV10-3	-	TRBJ1-4	TGTGCCATCAGGCAGGGATGGAATGAAAAACTGTTTTTT	CAIRQGWNEKLFF
once	TRBV5-5	-	TRBJ2-3	TGTGCCAGCAGCTTACAGGGTTCCCGGGAAGATACGCAGTATTTT	CASSLQGSREDTQYF
-	TRBV12-5	TRBD1	TRBJ1-1	TGTGCTAGTGGTTTGCCACAGGGGAAAGCTTTCTTT	CASGLPQGKAFF
-	TRBV9	-	TRBJ2-5	TGTGCCAGCAGCGCCGGGGAGACCCAGTACTTC	CASSAGETQYF
-	TRBV4-2	-	TRBJ1-2	TGTGCCAGCAGCCAGCCCAGGGAAGGCTACACCTTC	CASSQPREGYTF
once	TRBV23-1	-	TRBJ2-5	TGCGCCAGCAGTCAATCGGTAGAGACCCAGTACTTC	CASSQSVETQYF
-	TRBV29-1	TRBD2	TRBJ2-3	TGCAGCGCTACGACTAGCGTAACAGATACGCAGTATTTT	CSATTSVTDTQYF
-	TRBV11-1	-	TRBJ1-1	TGTGCCAGCAGCTTGGGGCTAAACCCTTTCGAAGCTTTCTTT	CASSLGLNPFEAFF
-	TRBV5-8	-	TRBJ2-3	TGTGCCAGCAGCTCACAAGCAGATACGCAGTATTTT	CASSSQADTQYF
-	TRBV18	-	TRBJ1-4	TGTGCCAGCTCAGGTCCCACCGCGGGGACTAACCTTAATGAAAAACTGTTTTTT	CASSGPTAGTNLNEKLFF
-	TRBV28	-	TRBJ1-4	TGTGCCAGCAGTTTATCCGGGGCTGCAACTAATGAAAAACTGTTTTTT	CASSLSGAATNEKLFF
-	TRBV5-1	-	TRBJ2-2	TGCGCCAGCAGCTTGGACCCCATCGAGAACACCGGGGAGCTGTTTTTT	CASSLDPIENTGELFF
-	TRBV28	-	TRBJ2-2	TGTGCCAGCAGTTTGGGCACCGGGGAGCTGTTTTTT	CASSLGTGELFF
few	TRBV7-2	-	TRBJ2-7	TGTGCCAGCAGCTTAGAATACGAGCAGTACTTC	CASSLEYEQYF
medium-sized	TRBV5-4	TRBD2	TRBJ2-3	TGTGCCAGCAGCGGTGGGGGGGCAGATACGCAGTATTTT	CASSGGGADTQYF
-	TRBV1	-	TRBJ2-5	TGCACCAGCAGCCCTCATAGCGTGAGGGAGCAAGAGACCCAGTACTTC	CTSSPHSVREQETQYF
-	TRBV7-2	-	TRBJ2-2	TGTGCCAGCAGCTTAAGTCCGGACACCGGGGAGCTGTTTTTT	CASSLSPDTGELFF
-	TRBV2	-	TRBJ2-7	TGTGCCAGCAGTGAAGGACACGCAGAATACGAGCAGTACTTC	CASSEGHAEYEQYF
-	TRBV4-3	-	TRBJ2-7	TGCGCCAGCAGCCAAGATACAGGGAGGTCCGCGGAGCAGTACTTC	CASSQDTGRSAEQYF
-	TRBV15	TRBD1	TRBJ1-1	TGTGCCACCAGGACGACAGGGGCTAGGAGCACTGAAGCTTTCTTT	CATRTTGARSTEAFF
-	TRBV5-6	-	TRBJ1-2	TGTGCCAGCAGCTTAGTGAATTATGGCTACACCTTT	CASSLVNYGYTF
-	TRBV9	-	TRBJ1-1	TGTGCCAGCAGCGTAGAGAGCATGAACACTGAAGCTTTCTTT	CASSVESMNTEAFF
-	TRBV28	TRBD1	TRBJ1-1	TGTGCCAGCCTCGGACAGGGAAGAGAAGCTTTCTTT	CASLGQGREAFF
few	TRBV6-5	-	TRBJ1-5	TGTGCCAGCAGTTACGGGGGGAGTCAGCCCCAGCATTTT	CASSYGGSQPQHF
once	TRBV19	-	TRBJ2-3	TGTGCCAGTAGTGGGGGAGAAATGAACACAGATACGCAGTATTTT	CASSGGEMNTDTQYF
-	TRBV6-6	TRBD1	TRBJ1-2	TGTGCCAGCAGCCAGGGGGGGGCCTCTTATGGCTACACCTTC	CASSQGGASYGYTF
-	TRBV7-3	-	TRBJ1-2	TGTGCCAGCAGCAACACCGGGGGGAGTCTGGATGGCTACACCTTC	CASSNTGGSLDGYTF
-	TRBV11-2	-	TRBJ2-1	TGTGCCAGCAGCCTCCCCGGAGCCAATGAGCAGTTCTTC	CASSLPGANEQFF
-	TRBV12-5	-	TRBJ2-5	TGTGCTAGTGGTTTGGGGAGCGTGTTTAGTGCGGGGCCCCAAGGTACCCAGTACTTC	CASGLGSVFSAGPQGTQYF